At least ten counts were recorded for the clone carrying this TCR beta chain. No antigen is known for it. This sample was included in a study of T cells in Graves' hyperthyroidism and ophthalmopathy. Notes on the study in general: Blood also contained most expanded thyroid clonotypes above 0.001.

Amplified regions were TCR beta CDR3 sequences from RNA transcripts. A set of HTBI primers served as the primers for a first-round RT-PCR of the TCR CDR3. TCRdb re-called the multiplex PCR reads with MiXCR, one entry per CDR3 protein. The table includes hundreds of thousands of distinct CDR3 sequences, 15% to 17% detected once. V shed 5 bases, J shed 8 bases, and the junction held 16 bases outside the gene matches. CDR1 is SGHVS, CDR2 FQNEAQ, per germline. The CDR3 loop spans 17 amino acids. Over 18 months, lack of ophthalmopathy progression marked Graves' hyperthyroidism as stable. Hyperthyroidism in the patients, aged 18 to 65, was newly diagnosed and under 2 months in duration. Uncontrolled infection, other autoimmune disease, pregnancy or lactation excluded patients.

Material for sequencing was blood. The receptor's source is a woman between 18 and 29 years old with Graves' hyperthyroidism. V gene TRBV7-8 combines with J gene TRBJ2-1, with 9 bases lining up with TRBD2. CDR3 sequence: CASSPRTPTSGGDEQFF. CDR3 nucleotides: TGTGCCAGCAGCCCCCGCACCCCGACTAGCGGTGGGGATGAGCAGTTCTTC.